This T cell receptor beta chain derives from a study of blood T cells in healthy people across ages (dated by TCRdb to between 2014 and 2016). Some background on the complete study: In model experiments, template switching captured roughly one uniquely barcoded TCR beta cDNA molecule for every two T cells. To track age-related changes in TCR beta repertoire diversity, the study relied on deep sequencing normalized with unique cDNA molecular identifiers. To avoid experimental bias, donors of different ages were distributed randomly across sequencing lanes. The donors were divided into four age groups: young (average around 16 years), middle-aged (about 41), aged (about 61) and long-lived (roughly 82). The study analyzed two additional independent replicas of 1 million unique cDNA reads from the same blood draw for two donors, one aged 18 to 29 and one aged 80 or older.

Donors were a few dozen systemically healthy Caucasian individuals from Russia aged roughly 6 to 95 years. Each donor gave approximately 9.4 milliliters of peripheral blood, drawn into EDTA-treated Vacutainer tubes. Ficoll-Paque density-gradient centrifugation was used to isolate PBMCs, with at least 7 million obtained per sample. Trizol reagent was used to extract total RNA from PBMCs, with at least 5.5 micrograms per sample. The percentages of naive CD45RAhigh/CD27high T cells were determined by flow cytometry on a PBMC aliquot from every donor. Details on this clonotype: Its antigen remains undetermined. The junction does not match germline at one end; this may be a read error.

Library generation was performed with 5' RACE. Sequenced on an Illumina HiSeq 2500. A second PCR of roughly 6 to 11 cycles was run with a J-beta primer mix and a sample-barcoded 5' primer. A template-switch 5' adaptor carrying 12 random nucleotides introduced a unique molecular identifier onto each TCR beta cDNA molecule. At least 2.5 million CDR3-containing paired-end reads were obtained from each sample. All of the RNA was converted into first-strand cDNA using the Mint cDNA synthesis kit, with a TRBC-specific oligonucleotide serving as the primer. After uracil-DNA glycosylase treatment, a first 18-cycle PCR used universal primers M1SS and BC2_uni_R on all cDNA. On the authors' methods: For normalization, 1 million high-quality reads, each with a distinct molecular identifier, were randomly selected from each sample. Reads sharing molecular identifiers were discarded rather than binned into consensus sequences. MiTCR, with a Q25 quality threshold and the strictest error-elimination algorithm, was used for CDR3 identification, clonotype clustering and error correction. A nonparametric unseen species model using Euler transformation provided a lower-bound estimate of total TCR beta diversity. TCRdb handled the public reads itself, with Q25 trimming in fastp and clone calling in MiXCR, and kept productive beta chains. Every CDR3 protein is listed once, alongside the most common genes and DNA of its rows. None of the V and J calls come from the authors' own analysis; TCRdb made them. For this sample the table gives approximately 1,000,000 distinct CDR3 sequences, of which under 55% were detected only once. The biggest ten clones account for about 20% of the sample.

The paper as a whole reports these results and caveats: Since profiling was done on bulk unsorted PBMCs, naive and antigen-experienced compartments could not be conclusively compared. Donor CMV infection status was unknown, potentially confounding age-related changes in expanded clonotypes. Total diversity estimates from one million sequenced T cells were considered lower bounds and underestimates. Observed TCR beta diversity correlated strongly with the percentage of naive T cells measured by flow cytometry. Compared with the aged group, more naive CD4+ T cells, fewer expanded clones and increased TCR diversity were shown by the long-lived group, suggesting age selection. Observed TCR beta diversity per million T cells fell roughly linearly with age, and a significant reduction was already apparent by age around 36.

There are 16 amino acids in the CDR3, from cysteine to phenylalanine inclusive. Only the CDR3 region is kept as DNA, spanning 48 bases read in frame from base 1. The germline V gene gives CDR1 as SGHTS and CDR2 as YDEGEE. The chain is encoded by TRBV5-8 joined to TRBJ2-3, with TRBD2 tentatively as D gene (6 bases match). The receptor comes from a woman between 55 and 75 years old in good health. The sample consisted of blood. CDR3 region: CANSLGRLGDVDTQYF. The bases are TGTGCCAACAGCTTGGGGAGGCTAGGTGACGTTGATACGCAGTATTTT.